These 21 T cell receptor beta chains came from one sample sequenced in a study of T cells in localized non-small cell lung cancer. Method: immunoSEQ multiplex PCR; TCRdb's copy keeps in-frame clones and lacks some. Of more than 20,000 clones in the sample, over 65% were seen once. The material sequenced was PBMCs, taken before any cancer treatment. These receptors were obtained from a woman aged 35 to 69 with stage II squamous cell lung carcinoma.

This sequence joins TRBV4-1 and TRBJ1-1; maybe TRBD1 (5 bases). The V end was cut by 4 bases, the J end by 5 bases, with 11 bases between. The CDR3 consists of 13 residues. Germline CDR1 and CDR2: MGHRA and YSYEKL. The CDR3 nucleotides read TGCGCCAGCAGCCCTCCCCGGGGGACTGAAGCTTTCTTT. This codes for CASSPPRGTEAFF.

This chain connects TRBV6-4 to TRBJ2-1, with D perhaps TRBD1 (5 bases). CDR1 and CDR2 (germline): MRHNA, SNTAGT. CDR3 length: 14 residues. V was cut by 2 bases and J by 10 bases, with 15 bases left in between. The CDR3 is CASSDTSRASEQFF. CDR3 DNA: TGTGCCAGCAGTGACACATCCAGGGCTTCGGAGCAGTTCTTC.

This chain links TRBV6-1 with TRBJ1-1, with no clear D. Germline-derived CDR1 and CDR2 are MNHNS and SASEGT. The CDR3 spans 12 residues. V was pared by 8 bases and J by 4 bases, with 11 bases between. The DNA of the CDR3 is TGTGCCAGCGGGCGGACCGTCACTGAAGCTTTCTTT. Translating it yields CASGRTVTEAFF.

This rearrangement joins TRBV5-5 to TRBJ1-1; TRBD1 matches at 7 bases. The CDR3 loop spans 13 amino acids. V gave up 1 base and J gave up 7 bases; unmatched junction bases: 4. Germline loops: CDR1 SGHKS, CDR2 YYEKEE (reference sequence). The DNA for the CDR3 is TGTGCCAGCAGCTTGACAGGGGTTGGTGAAGCTTTCTTT. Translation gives CASSLTGVGEAFF.

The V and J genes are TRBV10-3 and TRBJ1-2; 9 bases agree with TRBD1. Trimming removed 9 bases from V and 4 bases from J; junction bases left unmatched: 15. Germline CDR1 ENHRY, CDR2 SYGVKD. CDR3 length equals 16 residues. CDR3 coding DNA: TGTGCCATAAGCCCCTCGGCGGGACAGGGAGTCTATGGCTACACCTTC. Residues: CAISPSAGQGVYGYTF.

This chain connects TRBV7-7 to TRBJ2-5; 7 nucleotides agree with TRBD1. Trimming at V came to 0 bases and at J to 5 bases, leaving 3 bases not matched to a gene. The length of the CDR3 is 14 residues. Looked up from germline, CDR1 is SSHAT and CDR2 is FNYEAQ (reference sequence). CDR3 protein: CASSLAGQRETQYF. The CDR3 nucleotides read TGTGCCAGCAGCTTAGCGGGACAGCGGGAGACCCAGTACTTC.

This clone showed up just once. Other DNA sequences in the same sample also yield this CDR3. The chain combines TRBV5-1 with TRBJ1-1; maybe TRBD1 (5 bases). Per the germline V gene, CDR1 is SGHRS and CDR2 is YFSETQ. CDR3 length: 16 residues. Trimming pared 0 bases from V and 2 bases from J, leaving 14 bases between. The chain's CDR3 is CASSLEGAPSNTEAFF. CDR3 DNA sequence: TGCGCCAGCAGCTTGGAAGGGGCCCCATCCAACACTGAAGCTTTCTTT.

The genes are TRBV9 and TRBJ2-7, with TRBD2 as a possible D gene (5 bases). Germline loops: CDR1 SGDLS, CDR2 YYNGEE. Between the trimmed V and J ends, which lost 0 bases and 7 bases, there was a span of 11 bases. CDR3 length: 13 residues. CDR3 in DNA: TGTGCCAGCAGCGTAGAGGAGCGGAGGGAGCAGTACTTC. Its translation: CASSVEERREQYF.

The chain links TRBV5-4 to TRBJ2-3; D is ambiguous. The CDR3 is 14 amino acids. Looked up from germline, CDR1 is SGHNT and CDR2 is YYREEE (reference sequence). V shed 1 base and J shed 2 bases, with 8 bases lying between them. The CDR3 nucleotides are TGTGCCAGCAGCTTGTATGGCTCCACAGATACGCAGTATTTT. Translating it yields CASSLYGSTDTQYF.

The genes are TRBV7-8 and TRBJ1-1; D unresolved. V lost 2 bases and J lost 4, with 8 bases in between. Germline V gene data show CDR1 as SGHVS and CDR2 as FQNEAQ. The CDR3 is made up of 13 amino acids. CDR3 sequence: CASSLTIGTEAFF. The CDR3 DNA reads TGTGCCAGCAGCTTAACCATCGGCACTGAAGCTTTCTTT. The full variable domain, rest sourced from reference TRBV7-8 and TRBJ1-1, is GAGVSQSPRYKVAKRGQDVALRCDPISGHVSLFWYQQALGQGPEFLTYFQNEAQLDKSGLPSDRFFAERPEGSVSTLKIQRTQQEDSAVYLCASSLTIGTEAFFGQGTRLTVV.

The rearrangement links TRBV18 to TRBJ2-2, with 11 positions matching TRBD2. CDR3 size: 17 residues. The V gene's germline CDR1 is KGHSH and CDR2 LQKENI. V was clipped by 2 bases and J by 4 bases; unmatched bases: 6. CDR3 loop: CASSPSQTSGSTGELFF. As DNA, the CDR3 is TGTGCCAGCTCACCAAGTCAAACTAGCGGGAGCACCGGGGAGCTGTTTTTT.

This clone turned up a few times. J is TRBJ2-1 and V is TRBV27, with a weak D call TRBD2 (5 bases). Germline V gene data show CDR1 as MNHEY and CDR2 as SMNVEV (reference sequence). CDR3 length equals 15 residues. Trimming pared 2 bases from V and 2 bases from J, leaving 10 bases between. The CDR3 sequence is CASSLKRGPYNEQFF. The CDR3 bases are TGTGCCAGCAGTTTAAAGCGAGGGCCCTACAATGAGCAGTTCTTC.

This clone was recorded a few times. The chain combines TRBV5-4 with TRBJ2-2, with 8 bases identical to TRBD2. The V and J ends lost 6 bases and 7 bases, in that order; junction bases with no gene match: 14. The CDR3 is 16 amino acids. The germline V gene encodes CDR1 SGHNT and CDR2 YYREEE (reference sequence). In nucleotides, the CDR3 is TGTGCCAGCACCAGAGGACTAGCTTCCCGGGGCGGGGAGCTGTTTTTT. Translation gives CASTRGLASRGGELFF.

This chain's CDR3 is CAAGRGDRSGELFF. The CDR3 DNA follows: TGTGCCGCCGGTCGGGGGGATCGTAGCGGGGAGCTGTTTTTT. V is TRBV10-3 and J is TRBJ2-2, with 7 bases fitting TRBD2. Germline trimming cut 11 bases from V and 7 bases from J; bases unmatched to any gene: 13. The CDR3 contains 14 residues. CDR1 ENHRY and CDR2 SYGVKD come from the germline V gene.

The CDR3 nucleotides read TGTGCCAGCAGCTTAGAATCCCCCGAGAGCTCCTACAATGAGCAGTTCTTC. It translates to CASSLESPESSYNEQFF. This rearrangement joins TRBV7-6 to TRBJ2-1; the D is unclear. Germline values: CDR1 SGHVS, CDR2 FNYEAQ. The CDR3 runs 17 residues. V dropped 1 base and J dropped 0 bases, with 13 bases sitting between them.

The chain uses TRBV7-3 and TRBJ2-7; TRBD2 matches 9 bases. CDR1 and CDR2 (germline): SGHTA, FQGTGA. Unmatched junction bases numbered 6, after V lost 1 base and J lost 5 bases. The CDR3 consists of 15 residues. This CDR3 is CASSLMASGIHEQYF. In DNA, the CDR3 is TGTGCCAGCAGCTTAATGGCTAGCGGGATCCACGAGCAGTACTTC.

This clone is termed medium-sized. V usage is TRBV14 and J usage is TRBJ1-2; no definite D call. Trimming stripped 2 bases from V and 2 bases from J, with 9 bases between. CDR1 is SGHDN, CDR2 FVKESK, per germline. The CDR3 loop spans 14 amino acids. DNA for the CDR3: TGTGCCAGCAGCCAATCCGTCTTGAACTATGGCTACACCTTC. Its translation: CASSQSVLNYGYTF.

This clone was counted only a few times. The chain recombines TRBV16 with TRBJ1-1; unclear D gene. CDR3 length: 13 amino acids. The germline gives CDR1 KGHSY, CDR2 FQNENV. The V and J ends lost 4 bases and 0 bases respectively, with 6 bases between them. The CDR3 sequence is CASSPVLNTEAFF. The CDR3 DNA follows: TGTGCCAGCAGCCCCGTGCTGAACACTGAAGCTTTCTTT.

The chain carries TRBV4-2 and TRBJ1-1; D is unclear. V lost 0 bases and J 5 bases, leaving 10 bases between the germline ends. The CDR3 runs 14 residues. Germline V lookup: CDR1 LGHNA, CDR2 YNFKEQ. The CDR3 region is CASSQDLRVTEAFF. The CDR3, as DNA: TGTGCCAGCAGCCAAGATTTACGGGTTACTGAAGCTTTCTTT.

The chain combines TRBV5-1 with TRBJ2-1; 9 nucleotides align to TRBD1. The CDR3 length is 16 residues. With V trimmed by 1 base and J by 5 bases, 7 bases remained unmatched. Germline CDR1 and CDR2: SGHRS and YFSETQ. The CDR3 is CASSLQGTGRNNEQFF. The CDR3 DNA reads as TGCGCCAGCAGCTTGCAGGGGACAGGGCGGAACAATGAGCAGTTCTTC.

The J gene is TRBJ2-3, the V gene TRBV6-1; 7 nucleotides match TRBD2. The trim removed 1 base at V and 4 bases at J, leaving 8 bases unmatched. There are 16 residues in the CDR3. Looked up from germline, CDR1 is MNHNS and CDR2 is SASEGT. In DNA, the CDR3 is TGTGCCAGCAGTGAAGTGGGCGGGAGAGGGTCAGATACGCAGTATTTT. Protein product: CASSEVGGRGSDTQYF.